Listed below are T cell receptor beta chains from one sample, sequenced in a study of blood T cell repertoires in COVID-19. Clones were read by immunoSEQ multiplex PCR, and TCRdb kept only the in-frame ones, dropping some. The sample holds some 170,000 clones, about 87% seen once. Sequenced: peripheral blood. The origin of the receptors is a woman in her seventies with COVID-19, enrolled during active disease. The CDR3 runs from the conserved cysteine through the conserved F or W. D genes are given only for firm matches. Clone size is not always given. Where it is, it says once, few, many or a class for expanded clones.

size,J,V,D,CDR3,DNA
NA,TRBJ1-2,TRBV3-1/TRBV3-2,NA,CASSQVRTGGPYGYTF,TGTGCCAGCAGCCAAGTCAGGACGGGGGGACCCTATGGCTACACCTTC
once,TRBJ1-1,TRBV19,NA,CASILNTEAFF,TGTGCCAGTATCCTTAACACTGAAGCTTTCTTT
once,TRBJ2-1,TRBV24-1,TRBD1,CATSGSGQADNEQFF,TGTGCCACCAGTGGCTCGGGACAGGCCGACAATGAGCAGTTCTTC
NA,TRBJ1-2,TRBV5-1,NA,CASSLGPTPANYGYTF,TGCGCCAGCAGCCTGGGTCCTACTCCTGCTAACTATGGCTACACCTTC
NA,TRBJ1-2,TRBV10-3,NA,CAISESPYGYTF,TGTGCCATCAGTGAGTCCCCTTATGGCTACACCTTC
NA,TRBJ2-7,TRBV2,TRBD2,CASSVLGTSGYEQYF,TGTGCCAGCAGTGTTTTAGGGACTAGCGGCTACGAGCAGTACTTC
NA,TRBJ2-3,TRBV7-2,NA,CASSLKAGNTDTQYF,TGTGCCAGCAGCTTAAAGGCGGGAAACACAGATACGCAGTATTTT
NA,TRBJ2-7,TRBV21-1,NA,CASSNHAHALAIPYEQYF,TGTGCCAGCAGCAATCACGCCCACGCGCTAGCGATCCCCTACGAGCAGTACTTC
once,TRBJ2-7,TRBV19,TRBD1,CASSVGQGIGEQYF,TGTGCCAGTAGTGTCGGACAGGGTATCGGCGAGCAGTACTTC
NA,TRBJ1-6,TRBV3-1/TRBV3-2,NA,CASSQDSYSPLHF,TGTGCCAGCAGCCAAGACTCTTATTCACCCCTCCACTTT
few,TRBJ1-6,TRBV5-4,NA,CASSPIRGQNSPLHF,TGTGCCAGCAGCCCAATCAGGGGTCAGAATTCACCCCTCCACTTT
NA,TRBJ2-7,TRBV28,TRBD2,CASRGGSEGRSEQYF,TGTGCCAGCAGGGGGGGGTCTGAGGGTAGATCCGAGCAGTACTTC
NA,TRBJ2-3,TRBV11-2,NA,CASSPTHRADTQYF,TGTGCCAGCAGCCCCACCCACAGGGCCGATACGCAGTATTTT
NA,TRBJ1-1,TRBV7-2,TRBD1,CASSKLRGQGATEAFF,TGTGCCAGCAGTAAGCTTAGGGGCCAGGGGGCCACTGAAGCTTTCTTT
NA,TRBJ2-1,TRBV19,TRBD2,CASSSQRESNEQFF,TGTGCCAGTAGTTCCCAGCGGGAGTCGAATGAGCAGTTCTTC
NA,TRBJ1-4,TRBV5-4,TRBD1,CASSFRDRSNEKLFF,TGTGCCAGCAGCTTCCGGGACAGGAGTAATGAAAAACTGTTTTTT
NA,TRBJ2-7,TRBV5-1,NA,CANLYEQYF,TGCGCCAACTTATACGAGCAGTACTTC
NA,TRBJ2-1,TRBV2,NA,CASRTVNEQFF,TGTGCCAGCAGAACAGTCAATGAGCAGTTCTTC
NA,TRBJ2-2,TRBV9,TRBD1,CASSDRGQVTGELFF,TGTGCCAGCAGCGACAGGGGGCAGGTCACCGGGGAGCTGTTTTTT